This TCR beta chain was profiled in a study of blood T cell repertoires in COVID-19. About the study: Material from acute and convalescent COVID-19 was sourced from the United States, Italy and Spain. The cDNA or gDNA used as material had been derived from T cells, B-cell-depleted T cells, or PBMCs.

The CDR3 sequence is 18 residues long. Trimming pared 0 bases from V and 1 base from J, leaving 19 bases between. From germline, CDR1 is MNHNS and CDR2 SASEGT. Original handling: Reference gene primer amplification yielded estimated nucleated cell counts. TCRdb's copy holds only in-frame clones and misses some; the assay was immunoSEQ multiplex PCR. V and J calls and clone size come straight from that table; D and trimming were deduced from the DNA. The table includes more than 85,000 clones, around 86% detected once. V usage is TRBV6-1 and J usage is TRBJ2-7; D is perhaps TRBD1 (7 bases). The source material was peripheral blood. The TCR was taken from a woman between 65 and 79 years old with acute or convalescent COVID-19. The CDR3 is CASSEAFLVSGGSYEQYV. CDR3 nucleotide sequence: TGTGCCAGCAGTGAAGCTTTCTTGGTATCAGGGGGGTCCTACGAGCAGTACGTC.